Listed below are T cell receptor beta chains from one sample, sequenced in a study of blood T cell repertoires in COVID-19. Measured with immunoSEQ multiplex PCR; TCRdb has only the in-frame clones, and not every one. The profile covers roughly 50,000 clones, with roughly nine tenths appearing a single time and more than 6.5% taken by the ten largest. The sequencing sample was made of peripheral blood. These receptor sequences come from a woman aged 40 to 49 with active COVID-19. The CDR3 runs from the conserved cysteine through the conserved F or W. Each record gives: J gene, V gene, D gene, CDR3 protein, CDR3 DNA. A D gene is named only where the DNA matches it firmly.

j_gene: TRBJ1-2
v_gene: TRBV7-2
d_gene: TRBD1
CDR3aa: CASTFPGRDSYGYTF
CDR3nt: TGTGCCAGCACCTTTCCGGGCCGGGACAGCTATGGCTACACCTTC

j_gene: TRBJ1-2
v_gene: TRBV13
d_gene: TRBD1
CDR3aa: CASSLGDAGQNYGYTF
CDR3nt: TGTGCCAGCAGCTTAGGGGACGCGGGACAGAACTATGGCTACACCTTC

j_gene: TRBJ1-1
v_gene: TRBV3-1/TRBV3-2
d_gene: -
CDR3aa: CASSQGHRTEAFF
CDR3nt: TGTGCCAGCAGCCAAGGACATAGGACTGAAGCTTTCTTT

j_gene: TRBJ2-1
v_gene: TRBV7-9
d_gene: TRBD2
CDR3aa: CASSNRDYSYNEQFF
CDR3nt: TGTGCCAGCAGCAACCGGGACTATTCCTACAATGAGCAGTTCTTC

j_gene: TRBJ2-1
v_gene: TRBV14
d_gene: TRBD2
CDR3aa: CASSHSLAGPRLNEQFF
CDR3nt: TGTGCCAGCAGCCATTCATTAGCGGGGCCCCGCCTCAATGAGCAGTTCTTC

j_gene: TRBJ1-4
v_gene: TRBV19
d_gene: -
CDR3aa: CASSPLQGGNEKLFF
CDR3nt: TGTGCCAGTAGTCCTCTACAGGGTGGGAATGAAAAACTGTTTTTT

j_gene: TRBJ2-1
v_gene: TRBV4-1
d_gene: -
CDR3aa: CASSQGPGYQSNEQFF
CDR3nt: TGCGCCAGCAGCCAAGGCCCCGGGTATCAAAGCAATGAGCAGTTCTTC

j_gene: TRBJ1-4
v_gene: TRBV2
d_gene: TRBD1
CDR3aa: CASSPAGGREKLFF
CDR3nt: TGTGCCAGCAGCCCCGCAGGGGGCCGGGAAAAACTGTTTTTT

j_gene: TRBJ1-1
v_gene: TRBV30
d_gene: -
CDR3aa: CAWSVPGDTEAFF
CDR3nt: TGTGCCTGGAGTGTACCGGGGGACACTGAAGCTTTCTTT

j_gene: TRBJ1-3
v_gene: TRBV7-9
d_gene: -
CDR3aa: CASSFQNTIYF
CDR3nt: TGTGCCAGCAGCTTTCAAAACACCATATATTTT

j_gene: TRBJ2-2
v_gene: TRBV10-1
d_gene: -
CDR3aa: CASSVERDTGELFF
CDR3nt: TGCGCCAGCAGCGTAGAACGAGACACCGGGGAGCTGTTTTTT

j_gene: TRBJ1-1
v_gene: TRBV6-2/TRBV6-3
d_gene: -
CDR3aa: CASSSGGLNTEAFF
CDR3nt: TGTGCCAGCAGCTCGGGGGGATTGAACACTGAAGCTTTCTTT

j_gene: TRBJ2-1
v_gene: TRBV7-2
d_gene: TRBD1
CDR3aa: CASSWDRVAYNEQFF
CDR3nt: TGTGCCAGCAGCTGGGACAGGGTAGCCTACAATGAGCAGTTCTTC

j_gene: TRBJ2-1
v_gene: TRBV2
d_gene: -
CDR3aa: CASSLVQAPYNEQFF
CDR3nt: TGTGCCAGCAGCCTGGTGCAGGCGCCGTACAATGAGCAGTTCTTC

j_gene: TRBJ2-3
v_gene: TRBV6-6
d_gene: -
CDR3aa: CASSYGGGTDTQYF
CDR3nt: TGTGCCAGCAGTTACGGAGGGGGCACAGATACGCAGTATTTT

j_gene: TRBJ1-2
v_gene: TRBV2
d_gene: -
CDR3aa: CASSRGGGNYGYTF
CDR3nt: TGTGCCAGCAGTAGGGGGGGCGGGAACTATGGCTACACCTTC

j_gene: TRBJ1-2
v_gene: TRBV3-1/TRBV3-2
d_gene: TRBD1
CDR3aa: CASSPLDRGNYGYTF
CDR3nt: TGTGCCAGCAGCCCGTTGGACAGGGGTAACTATGGCTACACCTTC